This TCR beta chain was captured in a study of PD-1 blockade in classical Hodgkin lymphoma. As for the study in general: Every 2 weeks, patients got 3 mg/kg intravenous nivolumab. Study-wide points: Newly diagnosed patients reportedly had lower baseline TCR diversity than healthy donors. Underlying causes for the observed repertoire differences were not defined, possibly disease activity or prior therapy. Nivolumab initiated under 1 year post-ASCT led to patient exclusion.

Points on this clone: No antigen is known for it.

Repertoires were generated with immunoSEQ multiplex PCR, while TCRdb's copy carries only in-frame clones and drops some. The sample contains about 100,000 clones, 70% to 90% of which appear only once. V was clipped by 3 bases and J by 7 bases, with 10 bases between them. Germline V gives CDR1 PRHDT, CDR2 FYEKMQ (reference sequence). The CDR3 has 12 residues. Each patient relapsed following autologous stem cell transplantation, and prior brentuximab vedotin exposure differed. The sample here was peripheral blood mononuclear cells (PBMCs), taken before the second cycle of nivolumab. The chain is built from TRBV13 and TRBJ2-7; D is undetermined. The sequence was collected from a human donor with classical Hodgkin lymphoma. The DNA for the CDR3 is TGTGCCAGCAGCTTGGGCAACTTAGAGCAGTACTTC. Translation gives CASSLGNLEQYF.